These 13 T cell receptor beta chains came from one sample sequenced in a study of human T cells and chemical hapten exposure. Described time point: patch test 1, 2 weeks after DPC sensitization. Noted treatment: therapeutic diphenylcyclopropenone sensitization with weekly scalp DPC. One entry per CDR3 protein results from TCRdb running MiXCR on the RACE reads. Here the sample spans approximately 400,000 distinct CDR3 sequences, more than 4.5% being singletons. Sequenced material: whole blood, taken in connection with sensitization to the hapten diphenylcyclopropenone (DPC). The receptors derive from a woman aged 45-65 years with alopecia areata. Some clones in this sample may be carry-over from other donors' samples.

The CDR3 bases are TGTGCCAGCAGCCCGAGGACAGATAATTCACCCCTCCACTTT. Translated, it gives CASSPRTDNSPLHF. This sequence joins TRBV12-3 or TRBV12-4 and TRBJ1-6; a possible D gene is TRBD1 (6 bases). Deletions cut 6 bases from V and 5 bases from J, with 11 bases between. This CDR3 is built from 14 residues.

The rearrangement joins TRBV2 to TRBJ2-1; no clear D gene. Trimming shortened V by 6 bases and J by 7 bases, and 13 bases separated the two germline ends. The CDR3 is 13 residues long. CDR1 SNHLY and CDR2 FYNNEI come from the germline V gene. The CDR3 protein is CASRLGRINEQFF. CDR3 DNA sequence: TGTGCCAGCAGACTTGGACGGATTAATGAGCAGTTCTTC.

This sequence joins TRBV20-1 and TRBJ2-3, with D possibly TRBD2 on 6 matching bases. Germline loops: CDR1 DFQATT, CDR2 SNEGSKA (reference sequence). The CDR3 sequence is 13 residues long. The V and J ends lost 5 bases and 1 base respectively, with 10 bases between them. Here the CDR3 DNA reads TGCAGTGCTCCCACGGGGGGCACAGATACGCAGTATTTT. Its protein is CSAPTGGTDTQYF.

The V call is TRBV29-1, the J call TRBJ2-7; a possible D gene is TRBD2 (6 bases). The CDR3 runs 13 residues. V gave up 8 bases and J gave up 0 bases, with 14 bases separating them. CDR1 and CDR2 (germline): SQVTM, ANQGSEA. CDR3 nucleotides: TGCAGCCTCCGAGACGGGAGCTCCTACGAGCAGTACTTC. This codes for CSLRDGSSYEQYF.

This clonotype has a count of ten or more. The chain links TRBV6-1 to TRBJ2-7; weak D call: TRBD2 (6 bases). The CDR3 loop spans 13 amino acids. Trimming shortened V by 8 bases and J by 1 base, and 12 bases separated the two germline ends. Per germline, CDR1 MNHNS and CDR2 SASEGT. CDR3 in DNA: TGTGCCAGCGAATCGGCGGGATCCTACGAGCAGTACTTC. Amino acids: CASESAGSYEQYF.

This chain links TRBV18 with TRBJ1-1; D is unclear. Germline V lookup: CDR1 KGHSH, CDR2 LQKENI. This CDR3 region has 14 residues. V dropped 0 bases and J dropped 0 bases, with 5 bases sitting between them. The CDR3 spells CASSPPMMNTEAFF. CDR3 in DNA: TGTGCCAGCTCACCACCGATGATGAACACTGAAGCTTTCTTT.

V is TRBV6-2 or TRBV6-3 and J is TRBJ1-1, with D hard to call. The V end was cut by 5 bases, the J end by 1 base, with 11 bases between. Germline V gene data show CDR1 as MNHEY and CDR2 as SVGEGT. CDR3 length equals 14 residues. The CDR3 reads CASSHPHGNTEAFF. For the CDR3, the DNA is TGTGCCAGCAGTCATCCCCACGGGAACACTGAAGCTTTCTTT.

This clonotype was seen many times. This rearrangement joins TRBV5-6 to TRBJ2-3; no definite D call. The germline V gene encodes CDR1 SGHDT and CDR2 YYEEEE. The germline V and J ends were trimmed by 5 bases and 4 bases, with 17 bases remaining between them. This CDR3 has 15 residues. The CDR3 here is CASSQFMNRADTQYF. CDR3 nucleotide sequence: TGTGCCAGCAGTCAATTCATGAACCGCGCAGATACGCAGTATTTT.

This clonotype has at least ten counts. This chain connects TRBV12-3 or TRBV12-4 to TRBJ2-1, with 12 positions matching TRBD2. Unmatched junction bases numbered 11, after V lost 5 bases and J lost 12 bases. This CDR3 contains 15 residues. The CDR3 DNA reads TGTGCCAGCAGTCGAATGACTAGCGGGAGTACGGGGCAGTTCTTC. Amino acids: CASSRMTSGSTGQFF.

This clonotype was seen at least ten times. This chain links TRBV7-6 with TRBJ2-6; D not resolved. V dropped 2 bases and J dropped 0 bases, with 5 bases sitting between them. This CDR3 has 15 residues. Germline values: CDR1 SGHVS, CDR2 FNYEAQ. CDR3 sequence: CASSLFSSGANVLTF. In DNA, the CDR3 is TGTGCCAGCAGCTTATTCAGCTCTGGGGCCAACGTCCTGACTTTC. Supplemented by reference TRBV7-6 and TRBJ2-6, the full variable domain reads GAGVSQSPRYKVTKRGQDVALRCDPISGHVSLYWYRQALGQGPEFLTYFNYEAQQDKSGLPNDRFSAERPEGSISTLTIQRTEQRDSAMYRCASSLFSSGANVLTFGAGSRLTVL.

This clonotype was seen ten or more times. The chain carries TRBV6-5 and TRBJ1-1; possible D gene TRBD1, 5 bases. Deletions cut 2 bases from V and 8 bases from J, with 9 bases between. The V gene's germline CDR1 is MNHEY and CDR2 SVGAGI. This CDR3 is built from 12 residues. The CDR3 protein is CASSYIQGEAFF. CDR3 in DNA: TGTGCCAGCAGTTACATCCAGGGCGAAGCTTTCTTT.

This clonotype has at least ten counts. This sequence joins TRBV7-6 and TRBJ2-7; 9 bases agree with TRBD2. The ends lost 5 bases at V and 1 base at J; junction bases unmatched: 6. CDR3 length equals 15 residues. CDR1 is SGHVS and CDR2 is FNYEAQ in the germline V gene. The CDR3 DNA sequence: TGTGCCAGCAGCCCCGGGACTAGCTTTTCCTACGAGCAGTACTTC. This encodes CASSPGTSFSYEQYF.

In this sample, this clonotype turned up many times. The V and J genes are TRBV6-5 and TRBJ1-1; 8 nucleotides line up with TRBD1. Germline assignment: CDR1 MNHEY and CDR2 SVGAGI. The CDR3 spans 13 residues. The ends lost 7 bases at V and 2 bases at J; junction bases unmatched: 3. The CDR3: CASIGQGNTEAFF. For the CDR3, the DNA is TGTGCCAGCATTGGACAGGGAAACACTGAAGCTTTCTTT.